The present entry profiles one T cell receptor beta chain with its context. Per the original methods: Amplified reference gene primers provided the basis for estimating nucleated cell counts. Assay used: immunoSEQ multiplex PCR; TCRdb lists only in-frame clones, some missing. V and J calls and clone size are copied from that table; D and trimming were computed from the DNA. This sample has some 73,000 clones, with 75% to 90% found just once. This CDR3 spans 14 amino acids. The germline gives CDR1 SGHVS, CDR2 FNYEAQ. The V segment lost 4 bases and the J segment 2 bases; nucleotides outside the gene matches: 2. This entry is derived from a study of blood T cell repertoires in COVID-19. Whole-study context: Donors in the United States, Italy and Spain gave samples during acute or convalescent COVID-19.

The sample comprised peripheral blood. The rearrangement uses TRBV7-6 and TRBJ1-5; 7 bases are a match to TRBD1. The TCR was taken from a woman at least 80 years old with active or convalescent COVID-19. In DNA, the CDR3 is TGTGCCAGCAGCTGGGACAGTGGCAATCAGCCCCAGCATTTT. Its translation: CASSWDSGNQPQHF. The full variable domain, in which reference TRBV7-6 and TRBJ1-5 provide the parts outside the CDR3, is GAGVSQSPRYKVTKRGQDVALRCDPISGHVSLYWYRQALGQGPEFLTYFNYEAQQDKSGLPNDRFSAERPEGSISTLTIQRTEQRDSAMYRCASSWDSGNQPQHFGDGTRLSIL.